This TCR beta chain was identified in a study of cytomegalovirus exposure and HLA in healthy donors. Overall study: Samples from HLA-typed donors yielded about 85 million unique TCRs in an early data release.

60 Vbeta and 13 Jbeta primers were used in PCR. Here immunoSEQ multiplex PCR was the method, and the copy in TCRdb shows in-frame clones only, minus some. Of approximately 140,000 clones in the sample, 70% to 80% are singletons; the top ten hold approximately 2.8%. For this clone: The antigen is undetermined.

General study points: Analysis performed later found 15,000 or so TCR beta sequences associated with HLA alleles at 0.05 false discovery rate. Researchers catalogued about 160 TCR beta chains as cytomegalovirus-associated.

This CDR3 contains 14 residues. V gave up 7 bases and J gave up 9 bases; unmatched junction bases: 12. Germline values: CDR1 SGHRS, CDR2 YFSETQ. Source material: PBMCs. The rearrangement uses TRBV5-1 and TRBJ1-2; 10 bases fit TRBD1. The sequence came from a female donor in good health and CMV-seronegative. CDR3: CASAPNRDRGSYTF. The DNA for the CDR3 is TGCGCCAGCGCCCCAAACCGGGACAGGGGCAGCTACACCTTC.